This TCR beta chain derives from a study of blood T cell repertoires in COVID-19. For the study at large: From T cells, B-cell-depleted T cells, or PBMCs came the material, which was cDNA or gDNA.

This CDR3 spans 15 amino acids. The V gene lost 3 bases and the J gene lost 1 base, with 11 bases spanning the gap. Germline V CDR1 and CDR2: SGDLS, YYNGEE. Using immunoSEQ multiplex PCR, the repertoire was profiled, and TCRdb retains in-frame clones only, with some absent. The data show 180,000 or so clones, over 75% seen once. Sequenced input: peripheral blood. The receptor's source is an elderly woman with active or convalescent COVID-19. V gene TRBV9 combines with J gene TRBJ2-1, with D perhaps matching TRBD1 (6 bases). CDR3 in amino acids: CASSAQGSSYNEQFF. The CDR3 region has the DNA TGTGCCAGCAGCGCCCAGGGGAGTTCCTACAATGAGCAGTTCTTC.